This T cell receptor beta chain emerged from a study of cytomegalovirus exposure and HLA in healthy donors. Study at large: There were roughly 120 million unique TCR beta sequences, drawn from roughly 200 million T cells, in an earlier analysis.

PCR employed 60 Vbeta and 13 Jbeta primers. The repertoire was sequenced with immunoSEQ multiplex PCR; TCRdb's copy has only in-frame clones and lacks some. This sample has about 150,000 clones, with about four fifths found just once. This clone came up a few times. Antigen: not known. Notes on the study in general: Rarity held for most TCR sequences, but there were some public TCRs that occurred in many donors. The authors enumerated over 150 TCR beta chains as linked to cytomegalovirus.

The specimen was PBMCs. The sequence came from a woman in her forties or fifties in good health and CMV-seropositive.

CDR3: CASSLLGGGDEKLFF. DNA for the CDR3: TGTGCCAGCAGCTTATTGGGGGGGGGTGATGAAAAACTGTTTTTT. This chain connects TRBV7-3 to TRBJ1-4, with D possibly matching TRBD1 (5 bases). There are 15 residues in the CDR3. V lost 2 bases to trimming and J lost 6 bases, with 13 bases between them. In germline, CDR1 is SGHTA, CDR2 FQGTGA.